Included here is one T cell receptor (beta chain) sequence, with context. Its target is not known. Survey-level TCR-beta sequencing used DNA from CEF-cultured naive and memory CD4+ T cells. Libraries were prepared by immunoSEQ multiplex PCR; TCRdb keeps only in-frame clonotypes and omits some of them. The sample carries approximately 41,000 clones, approximately 84% recorded once. These data are taken from a study of CD4 T cells in relation to SARS-CoV-2 and coronaviruses. At the level of the study: After approximately 10 days of antigen culture, PBMC TCR beta CDR3s were sequenced. Broader study findings: This crossreactivity analysis covered spike protein alone, no other viral proteins. Culture-expanded clones reflect memory recall rather than primary priming during culture.

Germline-derived CDR1 and CDR2 are GTSNPN and SVGIG (reference sequence). There are 14 residues in the CDR3. J lost 4 bases, V lost 0 bases, and 5 bases had no gene match. Sequencing was done on a sample of naive CD4+ T cells from PBMCs, cultured in vitro. As to subset: naive CD4+ T cells isolated by negative enrichment. This clonotype was obtained from an adult with COVID-19. The chain links TRBV30 to TRBJ2-7, with 8 bases fitting TRBD1. CDR3 sequence reads: CAWSVGTGGYEQYF. The CDR3 DNA follows: TGTGCCTGGAGTGTCGGGACAGGCGGGTACGAGCAGTACTTC. Based on the CDR3 plus reference TRBV30 and TRBJ2-7, the full variable domain is SQTIHQWPATLVQPVGSPLSLECTVEGTSNPNLYWYRQAAGRGLQLLFYSVGIGQISSEVPQNLSASRPQDRQFILSSKKLLLSDSGFYLCAWSVGTGGYEQYFGPGTRLTVT.